Reported below is one T cell receptor beta chain. The antigen is not known. The sample originates from a study of cytomegalovirus exposure and HLA in healthy donors. Background on the study: Most donors, roughly 82% of a few hundred genotyped, fell in the Caucasian-associated ancestry cluster.

This PCR relied on a set of 60 Vbeta primers and 13 Jbeta primers. Sequencing was performed with immunoSEQ multiplex PCR; in TCRdb, only in-frame clones are kept and a portion is missing. Of approximately 260,000 clones in the sample, nearly 95% are singletons; the top ten hold 1.5% to 2%. Study-wide results and limits: Investigators reported approximately 150 TCR beta chains as tied to cytomegalovirus. It was assumed in the presence/absence analyses that sequencing depth was roughly uniform across donors. Later analysis showed TCR association rates varying by HLA locus, highest for DRB1 and lowest for HLA-C.

Germline lookup yields CDR1 SEHNR and CDR2 FQNEAQ (reference sequence). CDR3 length equals 16 residues. The V and J ends lost 4 bases and 6 bases respectively, with 21 bases between them. V is TRBV7-9 and J is TRBJ1-1; D may be TRBD1 (6 bases). The source of this sequence is a girl aged 2 to 9 in good health and CMV-seronegative. Sequences were obtained from PBMCs. The CDR3 nucleotides read TGTGCCAGCAGCTCAACCTCCGGGACACCCATGGCTGAAGCTTTCTTT. The encoded protein is CASSSTSGTPMAEAFF. Variable domain in full (rest from reference TRBV7-9 and TRBJ1-1): DTGVSQNPRHKITKRGQNVTFRCDPISEHNRLYWYRQTLGQGPEFLTYFQNEAQLEKSRLLSDRFSAERPKGSFSTLEIQRTEQGDSAMYLCASSSTSGTPMAEAFFGQGTRLTVV.